Listed below are T cell receptor beta chains from one sample, sequenced in a study of cytomegalovirus exposure and HLA in healthy donors. The protocol was immunoSEQ multiplex PCR, while the TCRdb copy is restricted to in-frame clones and leaves out a portion. This sample carries more than 80,000 clones, 65% to 85% of them seen once, and the ten largest clones take around 2.6%. The sample consisted of PBMCs. The receptor source for this set is a male donor in good health and CMV-seropositive. CDR3s include the opening cysteine and the closing phenylalanine or tryptophan. The D gene is left open where the match is weak. Size is stated for part of the rows, as once, few or many counts, or as a class when the clone is expanded.

clone_size	d_call	v_call	j_call	cdr3_aa	cdr3_nt
-	TRBD1	TRBV6-5	TRBJ1-5	CASRLTGASNQPQHF	TGTGCCAGCAGATTGACAGGGGCTAGCAATCAGCCCCAGCATTTT
-	TRBD1	TRBV10-3	TRBJ1-4	CATGQGHEKLFF	TGTGCCACCGGACAGGGCCATGAAAAACTGTTTTTT
-	-	TRBV7-9	TRBJ1-1	CASSLEGGNTEAFF	TGTGCCAGCAGCTTAGAAGGAGGAAACACTGAAGCTTTCTTT
-	-	TRBV7-6	TRBJ2-2	CASSATVNTGELFF	TGTGCCAGCAGCGCGACAGTGAATACCGGGGAGCTGTTTTTT
-	-	TRBV28	TRBJ2-7	CASTRQFIDEQYF	TGTGCCAGCACCAGACAGTTTATCGACGAGCAGTACTTC
-	-	TRBV5-1	TRBJ2-1	CASSLGQGSYNEQFF	TGCGCCAGCAGCTTGGGCCAGGGATCCTACAATGAGCAGTTCTTC
-	-	TRBV7-2	TRBJ1-1	CASSLARGKTEAFF	TGTGCCAGCAGCTTAGCCAGGGGAAAGACTGAAGCTTTCTTT
few	TRBD1	TRBV29-1	TRBJ2-5	CSVAPRDRGIWTQYF	TGCAGCGTCGCCCCTAGGGACAGGGGGATATGGACCCAGTACTTC
-	-	TRBV7-2	TRBJ2-6	CASSLAGHLSSGANVLTF	TGTGCCAGCAGCTTAGCCGGACACCTAAGCTCTGGGGCCAACGTCCTGACTTTC
-	-	TRBV7-6	TRBJ2-7	CASSPGVEQYF	TGTGCCAGCAGCCCCGGGGTCGAGCAGTACTTC
once	-	TRBV6-1	TRBJ1-1	CATNPGGSEAFF	TGTGCCACCAATCCCGGAGGGTCCGAAGCTTTCTTT
few	-	TRBV6-1	TRBJ1-1	CASRRETEAFF	TGTGCCAGCAGGAGGGAAACTGAAGCTTTCTTT
-	-	TRBV29-1	TRBJ2-5	CSVEPPRETQYF	TGCAGCGTTGAACCCCCCAGAGAGACCCAGTACTTC
few	-	TRBV5-1	TRBJ1-1	CASSLAGGLNTEAFF	TGCGCCAGCAGCTTGGCCGGGGGGTTGAACACTGAAGCTTTCTTT